Listed below are T cell receptor beta chains from one sample, sequenced in a study of CXCR3-negative and CXCR3-positive naive CD8 T cells. TCRdb reprocessed the 5' RACE reads and reports one entry per CDR3 protein, with no DNA. Its clone listing holds roughly 93,000 distinct CDR3 sequences. Sequenced sample: naive CXCR3+ CD8+ T cells from blood. The receptors were gathered from a human donor in good health. Some clones in this sample may be carry-over from other donors' samples. Both conserved end residues are part of each CDR3. The order of the fields is J gene, V gene, CDR3 protein.

>TRBJ1-1|TRBV7-3
CAMQTGGRNTEAFF
>TRBJ2-1|TRBV20-1
CSASSGMSSYNEQFF
>TRBJ1-2|TRBV29-1
CSVDRETDYEGNGYTF
>TRBJ1-2|TRBV7-8
CASTTFGYRYGYTF
>TRBJ1-5|TRBV7-9
CASSFLGHGQPQHF
>TRBJ2-7|TRBV29-1
CSVGDFYSYEQYF
>TRBJ2-7|TRBV7-9
CASSFGVGAYEQYF
>TRBJ2-5|TRBV7-2
CASSFQGGSQETQYF
>TRBJ2-3|TRBV28
CAGGGVSTDTQYF
>TRBJ2-7|TRBV29-1
CSVRGQDYEQYF